These 3 T cell receptor beta chains were sequenced from one sample in a study of beta chain features in type 1 diabetes. What was sequenced were expressed TCRB transcripts, since all of the isolated RNA had been reverse transcribed. TCRdb's copy holds only in-frame clones and misses some; the assay was immunoSEQ multiplex PCR. The table includes 430,000 or so clones, about 10% detected once. Sequencing input: naive CD4+ T cells from blood. Receptors originate from a woman aged 18-29 years in good health.

V and J are TRBV5-1 and TRBJ2-5; D is possibly TRBD2 (7 bases). V was clipped by 1 base and J by 5 bases, with 12 bases between them. Germline CDR1 SGHRS, CDR2 YFSETQ. The CDR3 is 14 amino acids. The CDR3 DNA follows: TGCGCCAGCAGCTTGCTCCGCGGGGGCGAGACCCAGTACTTC. It specifies CASSLLRGGETQYF. Looking up the rest from reference TRBV5-1 and TRBJ2-5 gives the full variable domain: KAGVTQTPRYLIKTRGQQVTLSCSPISGHRSVSWYQQTPGQGLQFLFEYFSETQRNKGNFPGRFSGRQFSNSRSEMNVSTLELGDSALYLCASSLLRGGETQYFGPGTRLLVL.

The sample holds a few counts of this clone. This specimen includes other DNA sequences encoding the same CDR3. This sequence joins TRBV9 and TRBJ1-2; D not resolved. The germline V and J ends were trimmed by 0 bases and 2 bases, with 8 bases remaining between them. CDR3 size: 14 residues. The germline V gene encodes CDR1 SGDLS and CDR2 YYNGEE. The CDR3 here is CASSVAGSNYGYTF. The DNA for the CDR3 is TGTGCCAGCAGCGTAGCGGGCAGCAACTATGGCTACACCTTC. Full variable domain (remainder filled in from reference TRBV9 and TRBJ1-2): DSGVTQTPKHLITATGQRVTLRCSPRSGDLSVYWYQQSLDQGLQFLIQYYNGEERAKGNILERFSAQQFPDLHSELNLSSLELGDSALYFCASSVAGSNYGYTFGSGTRLTVV.

This clone was observed a handful of times. The rearrangement uses TRBV15 and TRBJ2-1; D is undetermined. Germline V gene sequence: CDR1 LNHNV, CDR2 YYDKDF (reference sequence). The CDR3 runs to 15 residues. Trimming took 4 bases from V and 2 from J, leaving 12 bases between them. CDR3 bases: TGTGCCACCAGCAAAGCTCCCCTCACCTACAATGAGCAGTTCTTC. Protein product: CATSKAPLTYNEQFF.